The 6 T cell receptor beta chains in this list originate from one sample, sequenced in a study of technical replicates of blood from a handful of donors. Some clones are missing from TCRdb's copy, which holds only in-frame ones; the method was immunoSEQ multiplex PCR. The sample lists 95,000 to 100,000 clones, 96% seen once, with approximately 0.2% in the top ten. The sample comprised T cells isolated from PBMCs. The receptors originated from a human donor in good health.

The V call is TRBV27, the J call TRBJ2-1; 7 bases match TRBD1. In germline, CDR1 is MNHEY, CDR2 SMNVEV (reference sequence). V lost 3 bases, J lost 4 bases, and 9 bases stayed unmatched. This CDR3 has 16 residues. CDR3 amino acids: CASSLYRDRGYNEQFF. In DNA form, the CDR3 reads TGTGCCAGCAGTTTGTACCGGGACAGAGGTTACAATGAGCAGTTCTTC.

The gene calls are TRBV4-1 and TRBJ2-5, with TRBD1 as a possible D gene (7 bases). Germline CDR1 MGHRA, CDR2 YSYEKL. The CDR3 consists of 14 residues. The germline V and J ends were trimmed by 4 bases and 2 bases, with 11 bases remaining between them. The CDR3 sequence: CASSPTGTQETQYF. The CDR3 DNA reads as TGCGCCAGCAGCCCGACAGGGACTCAAGAGACCCAGTACTTC.

The J gene is TRBJ2-5, the V gene TRBV29-1; 7 bases are a match to TRBD1. The CDR3 covers 14 residues. Germline CDR1 SQVTM, CDR2 ANQGSEA. V shed 4 bases and J 5 bases; nucleotides not matched to a gene: 10. This CDR3 is CSVGVVGGTETQYF. DNA for the CDR3: TGCAGCGTTGGGGTTGTAGGGGGCACGGAGACCCAGTACTTC.

The chain combines TRBV27 with TRBJ2-4; 9 nucleotides line up with TRBD1. The ends lost 5 bases at V and 5 bases at J; junction bases unmatched: 4. The CDR3 loop spans 14 amino acids. Per germline, CDR1 MNHEY and CDR2 SMNVEV (reference sequence). CDR3 in DNA: TGTGCCAGCAGTCAAACAGGGGGCCAAAACATTCAGTACTTC. Protein sequence: CASSQTGGQNIQYF.

The chain is built from TRBV30 and TRBJ2-7; 12 bases match TRBD2. Trimming at V came to 5 bases and at J to 6 bases, leaving 11 bases not matched to a gene. The CDR3 is 15 residues long. Germline CDR1 reads GTSNPN; CDR2 reads SVGIG (reference sequence). The CDR3 here is CAWDGLAGGRGEQYF. The CDR3 nucleotides read TGTGCCTGGGACGGGCTAGCGGGGGGGAGGGGCGAGCAGTACTTC.

V gene TRBV6-5 combines with J gene TRBJ1-5; D unclear. Germline-derived CDR1 and CDR2 are MNHEY and SVGAGI. This CDR3 has 15 amino acids. Trimming left V 0 bases short and J 4 bases short, with 10 bases between. DNA of the CDR3: TGTGCCAGCAGTTACTCGTTTAGCGGAAATCAGCCCCAGCATTTT. This translates into CASSYSFSGNQPQHF.